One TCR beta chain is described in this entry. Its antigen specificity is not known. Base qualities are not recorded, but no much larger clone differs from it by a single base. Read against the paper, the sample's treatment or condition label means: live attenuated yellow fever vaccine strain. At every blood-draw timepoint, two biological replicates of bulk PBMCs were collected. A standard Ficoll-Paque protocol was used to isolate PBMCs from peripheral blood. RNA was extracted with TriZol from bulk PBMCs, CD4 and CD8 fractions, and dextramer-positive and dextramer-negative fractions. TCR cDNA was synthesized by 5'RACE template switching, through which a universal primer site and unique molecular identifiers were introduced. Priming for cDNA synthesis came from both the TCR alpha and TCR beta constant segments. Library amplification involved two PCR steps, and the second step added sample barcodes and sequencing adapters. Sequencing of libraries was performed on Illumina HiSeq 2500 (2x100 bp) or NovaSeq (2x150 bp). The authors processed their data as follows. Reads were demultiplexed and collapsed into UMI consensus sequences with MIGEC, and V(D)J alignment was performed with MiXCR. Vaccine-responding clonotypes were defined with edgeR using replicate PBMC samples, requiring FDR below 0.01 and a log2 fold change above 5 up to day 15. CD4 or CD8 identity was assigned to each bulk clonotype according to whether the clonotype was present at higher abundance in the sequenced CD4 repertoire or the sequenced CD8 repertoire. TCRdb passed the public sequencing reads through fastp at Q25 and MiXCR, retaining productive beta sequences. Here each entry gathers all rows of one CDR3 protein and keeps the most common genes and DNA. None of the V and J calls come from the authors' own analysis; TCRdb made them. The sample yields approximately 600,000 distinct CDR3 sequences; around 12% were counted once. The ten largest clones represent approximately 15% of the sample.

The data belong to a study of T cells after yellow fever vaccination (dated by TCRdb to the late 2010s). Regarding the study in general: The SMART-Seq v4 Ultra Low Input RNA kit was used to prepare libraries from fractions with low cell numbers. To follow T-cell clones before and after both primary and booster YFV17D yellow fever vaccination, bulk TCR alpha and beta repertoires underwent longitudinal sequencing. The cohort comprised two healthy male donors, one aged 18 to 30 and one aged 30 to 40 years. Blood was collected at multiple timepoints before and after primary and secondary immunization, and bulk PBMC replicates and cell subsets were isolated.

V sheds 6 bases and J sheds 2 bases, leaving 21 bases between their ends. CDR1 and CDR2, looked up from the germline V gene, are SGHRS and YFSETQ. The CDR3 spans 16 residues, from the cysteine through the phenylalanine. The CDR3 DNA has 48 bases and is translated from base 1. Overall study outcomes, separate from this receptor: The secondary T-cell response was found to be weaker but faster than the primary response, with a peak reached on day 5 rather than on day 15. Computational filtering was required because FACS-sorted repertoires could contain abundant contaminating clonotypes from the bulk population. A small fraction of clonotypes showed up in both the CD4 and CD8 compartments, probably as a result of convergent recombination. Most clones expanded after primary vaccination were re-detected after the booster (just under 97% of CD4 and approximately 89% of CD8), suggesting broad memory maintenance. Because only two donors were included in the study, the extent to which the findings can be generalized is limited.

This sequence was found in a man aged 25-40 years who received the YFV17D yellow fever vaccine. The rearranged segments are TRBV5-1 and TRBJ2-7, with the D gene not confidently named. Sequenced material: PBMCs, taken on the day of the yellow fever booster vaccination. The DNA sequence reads TGCGCCAGCAAACCCTCTGCGTTTTCGTCGCCCTACGAGCAGTACTTC. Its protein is CASKPSAFSSPYEQYF.